The rows below give T cell receptor beta chains drawn from one sample of a study of T cell repertoires in cytomegalovirus infection. Via MiXCR, TCRdb re-called the reads, giving one row per CDR3 protein. The sample yields about 890,000 distinct CDR3 sequences, less than 40% seen once. The antigens of these receptors remain unknown. The specimen was cultured CD8+ T cells from PBMCs, collected from culture after CMV antigen stimulation. These receptors all come from a human donor in good health (CMV status not recorded). Some clones in this sample may be carry-over from other donors' samples. Both conserved end residues are part of each CDR3. D genes are given only for firm matches. Some rows mark clone size as missing; the rest say once, few, many or name a class of expanded clone.

v_gene	abundance	d_gene	len	j_gene	CDR3nt	CDR3aa
TRBV5-1	.	.	17	TRBJ2-1	TGCGCCAGCAGCTTGTTAGTAGCGGTGAAAACCTACAATGAGCAGTTCTTC	CASSLLVAVKTYNEQFF
TRBV9	.	TRBD1	16	TRBJ1-3	TGTGCCAGCAGCGTAGCCGGGACAGGGCTCGGAAACACCATATATTTT	CASSVAGTGLGNTIYF
TRBV6-8	.	.	15	TRBJ1-2	TGTGCCAGCAGTTATGGGTCGGGGTTGACCTATGGCTACACCTTC	CASSYGSGLTYGYTF
TRBV7-2	medium-sized	.	13	TRBJ2-2	TGTGCCAGCAGCAAGCAGGGTCCCGGGGAGCTGTTTTTT	CASSKQGPGELFF
TRBV10-2	few	.	12	TRBJ1-1	TGCGCCCTATCTTGGGGGGGGCGAGAAGCTTTCTTT	CALSWGGREAFF
TRBV6-1	.	TRBD1	15	TRBJ2-7	TGTGCCAGCAGTCAGTGGACAGGGAAGCCCTACGAGCAGTACTTC	CASSQWTGKPYEQYF
TRBV4-1	.	.	15	TRBJ1-3	TGCGCCAGCTGGGGTCTCGGCCCCTCTGGAAACACCATATATTTT	CASWGLGPSGNTIYF
TRBV20-1	.	.	11	TRBJ1-2	TGCAGTGCTAAATACGACTATGGCTACACCTTC	CSAKYDYGYTF
TRBV20-1	few	.	16	TRBJ2-5	TGCAGTGCACCGCAGGGGACTTGGCTTTACCAAGAGACCCAGTACTTC	CSAPQGTWLYQETQYF
TRBV7-3	few	.	13	TRBJ1-1	TGTGCCAGCAGCCATACAACGAACACTGAAGCTTTCTTT	CASSHTTNTEAFF
TRBV7-6	few	.	15	TRBJ2-1	TGTGCCAGCAGGAGTAGCGGTGAGTCCTACAATGAGCAGTTCTTC	CASRSSGESYNEQFF
TRBV25-1	few	.	14	TRBJ1-1	TGTGCCAGCAGTGAAGACGGGATACACACTGAAGCTTTCTTT	CASSEDGIHTEAFF
TRBV6-2/TRBV6-3	.	TRBD2	15	TRBJ2-5	TGTGCCAGCAACGGGGCTTCGGGGGGCCAAGAGACCCAGTACTTC	CASNGASGGQETQYF
TRBV27	.	.	16	TRBJ1-4	TGTGCCAGCAGCCGTCCCCCGGGCACAAATAATGAAAAACTGTTTTTT	CASSRPPGTNNEKLFF
TRBV7-8	.	.	14	TRBJ2-2	TGTGCCAGCAGCTTTTACTGGAACACCGGGGAGCTGTTTTTT	CASSFYWNTGELFF
TRBV4-1	.	.	15	TRBJ2-5	TGCGCCAGCAGCCAAAATGCGGGGGCAAAAGAGACCCAGTACTTC	CASSQNAGAKETQYF
TRBV2	few	.	16	TRBJ2-1	TGTGCCAGCCTTATTAAGGGAATGGGGTCCTACAATGAGCAGTTCTTC	CASLIKGMGSYNEQFF
TRBV6-6	few	.	15	TRBJ2-5	TGTGCCAGCAGTTACCACGGGTCCGGGGGTGAGACCCAGTACTTC	CASSYHGSGGETQYF
TRBV4-2	.	.	14	TRBJ2-4	TGTGCCAGCAGCCAAGCGGTTGGCAAAAACATTCAGTACTTC	CASSQAVGKNIQYF
TRBV6-4	.	.	16	TRBJ1-6	TGTGCCAGCAGTGATGTAAAGGGACCCCCAGTTTCACCCCTCCACTTT	CASSDVKGPPVSPLHF
TRBV10-3	few	TRBD1	14	TRBJ1-2	TGTGCCATCAGAACGGGACAGGGAAACTATGGCTACACCTTC	CAIRTGQGNYGYTF
TRBV4-2	.	.	17	TRBJ1-1	TGTGCCAGCAGCCAAGATCCCCCCCTTGCGCTCAACACTGAAGCTTTCTTT	CASSQDPPLALNTEAFF
TRBV10-3	.	.	16	TRBJ1-1	TGTGCCATCAGTGGGGATACGGACCGGTTTAATTCTGAAGCTTTCTTT	CAISGDTDRFNSEAFF
TRBV6-2/TRBV6-3	.	.	14	TRBJ1-2	TGTGCCAGCAGCTATTTACCGGGACGTCGGGGCTACACCTTC	CASSYLPGRRGYTF
TRBV3-1	few	TRBD2	18	TRBJ2-1	TGTGCCAGCAGCCAAGATCGGGTACTAGCGGGGGGGCCCAATGAGCAGTTCTTC	CASSQDRVLAGGPNEQFF
TRBV7-6	many	.	13	TRBJ2-7	TGTGCCAGCAGCCCCGCCCCGGGCTACGAGCAGTACTTC	CASSPAPGYEQYF
TRBV11-1	few	TRBD2	15	TRBJ2-2	TGTGCCAGCAGCCCCGGCGGGGGGGACACCGGGGAGCTGTTTTTT	CASSPGGGDTGELFF
TRBV7-4	.	.	15	TRBJ2-5	TGTGCCAGCAGCAAACCGGGGCATAGAGGGGAGACCCAGTACTTC	CASSKPGHRGETQYF
TRBV27	.	.	14	TRBJ2-1	TGTGCCAGCAGGGGAAGGGGAAACTACAATGAGCAGTTCTTC	CASRGRGNYNEQFF
TRBV2	many	TRBD2	14	TRBJ2-5	TGTGCCAGCAGTGAAATAGCGGGGGAAGAGACCCAGTACTTC	CASSEIAGEETQYF
TRBV6-2/TRBV6-3	few	.	18	TRBJ2-6	TGTGCCAGCACCAGCGAGTGGTTCTCTTACTCTGGGGCCAACGTCCTGACTTTC	CASTSEWFSYSGANVLTF
TRBV4-1	.	.	14	TRBJ1-2	TGCGCCAGCAGCCAGATTACAGGTTCGGGCGGCTACACCTTC	CASSQITGSGGYTF
TRBV9	.	TRBD2	17	TRBJ2-3	TGTGCCAGCAGCGTATCTAGCCGGGGGGTAATCACAGATACGCAGTATTTT	CASSVSSRGVITDTQYF
TRBV15	few	.	14	TRBJ1-1	TGTGCCACCAGCAGTGACCCCATGAACACTGAAGCTTTCTTT	CATSSDPMNTEAFF
TRBV28	few	TRBD2	21	TRBJ2-2	TGTGCCAGCAGTTTATTTGCGGGGGGGGAGGGGCCTCTCGCGACCACCGGGGAGCTGTTTTTT	CASSLFAGGEGPLATTGELFF
TRBV7-9	few	.	15	TRBJ2-3	TGTGCCAGCAGCCTACCGGGGCCCCCCACAGATACGCAGTATTTT	CASSLPGPPTDTQYF
TRBV5-1	few	TRBD2	16	TRBJ2-1	TGCGCCAGCAGCTCCTCACTAGCGGGGACCAAGGGAGAGCAGTTCTTC	CASSSSLAGTKGEQFF
TRBV7-2	many	.	15	TRBJ1-5	TGTGCCAGCAGCTCACAAGGCTGGGGCAATCAGCCCCAGCATTTT	CASSSQGWGNQPQHF
TRBV12-3/TRBV12-4	few	.	16	TRBJ2-1	TGTGCCAGCAGCCCGCTCGGTTTTAACCTCTACAATGAGCAGTTCTTC	CASSPLGFNLYNEQFF
TRBV6-1	many	.	13	TRBJ2-2	TGTGCCAGCAGTCGTCATCTCACCGGGGAGCTGTTTTTT	CASSRHLTGELFF
TRBV7-4	.	TRBD1	15	TRBJ2-5	TGTGCCAGCAGCCCCGGGACAGGGACCCAAGAGACCCAGTACTTC	CASSPGTGTQETQYF
TRBV7-8	many	.	15	TRBJ2-5	TGTGCCAGTTCGCCTATGACGGGGCGCCAAGAGACCCAGTACTTC	CASSPMTGRQETQYF
TRBV7-8	many	TRBD1	15	TRBJ1-5	TGTGCCAGCAGCCACCGCGGGGGACAGTTTCAGCCCCAGCATTTT	CASSHRGGQFQPQHF